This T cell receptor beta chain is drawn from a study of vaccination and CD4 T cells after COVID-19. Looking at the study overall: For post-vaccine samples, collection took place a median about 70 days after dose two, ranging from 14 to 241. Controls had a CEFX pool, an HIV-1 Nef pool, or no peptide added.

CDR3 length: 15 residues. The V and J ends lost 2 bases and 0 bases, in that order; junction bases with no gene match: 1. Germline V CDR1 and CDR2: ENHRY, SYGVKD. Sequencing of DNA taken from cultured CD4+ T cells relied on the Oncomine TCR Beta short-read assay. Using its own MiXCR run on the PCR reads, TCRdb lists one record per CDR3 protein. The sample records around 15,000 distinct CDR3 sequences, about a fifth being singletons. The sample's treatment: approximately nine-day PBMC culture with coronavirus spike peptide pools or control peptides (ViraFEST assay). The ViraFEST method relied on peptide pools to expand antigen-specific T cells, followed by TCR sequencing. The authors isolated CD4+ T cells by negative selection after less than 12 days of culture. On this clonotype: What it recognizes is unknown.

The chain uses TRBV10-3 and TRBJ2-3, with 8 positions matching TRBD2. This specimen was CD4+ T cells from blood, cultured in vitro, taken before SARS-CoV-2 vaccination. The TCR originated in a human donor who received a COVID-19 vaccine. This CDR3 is CAISEGLASTDTQYF. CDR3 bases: TGTGCCATCAGTGAGGGACTAGCCAGCACAGATACGCAGTATTTT.